This T cell receptor beta chain was sequenced for a study of neoadjuvant anti-PD-1 for oral cavity cancer (dated by TCRdb to the early 2020s). Study-wide context: Three to four biweekly doses of nivolumab at 3 mg/kg were mostly administered to patients before curative-intent surgical resection. Patients without progression received a fourth nivolumab dose around day 43 and underwent definitive surgical resection on days 50-56. Under RECIST 1.1, a patient counted as a responder if showing complete response, partial response or stable disease, and as a non-responder if showing progression. The parent correlative cohort included about a dozen patients, with an approximately 32% response rate. On the study overall, not on this receptor specifically: Higher pretreatment blood TCRbeta clonality and lower post-treatment tumor TCRbeta clonality were correlated with higher pretreatment blood Treg/Th17 ratios. After neoadjuvant nivolumab, T cell clonality (Gini index) in PBMCs was significantly higher in non-responders than in responders. Only a few patients per response group were included in the TCR analyses, and the authors called for validation in larger cohorts.

The CDR3 starts with the cysteine, ends with the phenylalanine, and has 15 residues. Only CDR3 DNA remains: 45 bases, in frame from the first base. The germline V gene supplies CDR1 MNHNS and CDR2 SASEGT. Clipping removes 6 bases from V and 7 bases from J, with 13 as the unmatched junction base count. As regards this clone: Its specific antigen is unknown. No qualities accompany the bases; no much larger clone lies one base away.

Read against the paper, the sample's time point label means: before neoadjuvant nivolumab. None of the patients had received prior systemic or radiation treatment, and all were newly diagnosed with stage II-IVA oral cavity squamous cell carcinoma. Everyone in the cohort had locally advanced, HPV-negative oral cavity squamous cell carcinoma. No culture maintenance or expansion was done, as the peripheral blood mononuclear cells went straight to analysis. The samples were obtained from a longitudinal correlative study of a single-arm phase II trial testing neoadjuvant nivolumab in oral cavity squamous cell carcinoma. Subject-matched pre- and post-treatment PBMCs and tumors from three responders and three non-responders underwent genomic DNA-based TCRbeta sequencing. Peripheral blood mononuclear cells were drawn once before nivolumab treatment and a second time after treatment, when surgery took place. The Maxwell RSC DNA from Cells kit was used to extract genomic DNA from PBMCs.

For deep sequencing, PBMC libraries mostly used around 470 ng of input genomic DNA, with six replicates for each sample. The immunoSEQ hsTCRbeta kit was used to prepare TCRbeta libraries, following the manufacturer's instructions. The finished libraries were brought together in one pool at 3 to 3.5 nM, which was then read using an Illumina NovaSeq 6000 S4 flow cell. Turning to the authors' computational methods: The immunoSEQ Analyzer was used for raw data preprocessing and quality control. The analysis was limited to productive rearrangements, and each clonotype was defined by a unique CDR3 amino acid sequence. Repertoire clonality was estimated as the Gini-Simpson index, computed with the R package tcR. Student's t test was used to compare Gini indices, and Pearson correlation was used to assess associations with tumor size change. The table was pulled from immuneACCESS by TCRdb, which kept in-frame rearrangements only. Such tables lose some clones; where checked, under half of the loss comes from unresolved V genes, and the rest has no known cause. V and J calls and clone size are those listed in that table; D and trimming were worked out from the DNA. This sample holds roughly 13,000 clones; approximately 70% were observed only once. Clones ranked in the top ten supply about 2.8% of the sample.

The specimen comprised PBMCs, sampled before nivolumab (anti-PD-1) treatment. The chain is made from TRBV6-1 and TRBJ2-7, with TRBD1 matching 9 junction bases. The receptor was derived from a person between 40 and 85 years old with oral cavity squamous cell carcinoma. CDR3 region: CASRPGQGFIREQYF. The bases read TGTGCCAGCAGGCCGGGACAGGGCTTCATCCGGGAGCAGTACTTC.